This T cell receptor beta chain is from a study of tissue T cells after allogeneic stem cell transplantation. The overall study: Patients with graft-versus-host disease had grafts: several unmodified, three CD34-selected and T-cell-depleted.

Whole-study results and caveats: Within patients, tissue anatomy strongly shaped TCR repertoire composition. Shared clones across patients were few; motif clustering revealed tissue-specific shared signatures.

CDR3 sequences, V/J genes, frequencies and template counts came from survey-depth TCRbeta sequencing. Sequencing was performed with immunoSEQ multiplex PCR; in TCRdb, only in-frame clones are kept and a portion is missing. Of roughly 2,000 clones in the sample, 64% were seen once. The V end lost 2 bases, the J end lost 1 base, and 8 bases lay between the germline ends. The germline gives CDR1 LNHNV, CDR2 YYDKDF (reference sequence). The CDR3 is 14 residues long. In regard to this clone: The antigen is undetermined.

Enrolled prospectively were adult allogeneic hematopoietic cell transplant recipients whose graft-versus-host disease was steroid-refractory. The input for sequencing was ileal tissue, taken at autopsy. This sequence joins TRBV15 and TRBJ1-1; D uncertain. This receptor was taken from a male patient over 55 with steroid-refractory graft-versus-host disease after an allogeneic stem cell transplant. The graft donor may have given rise to some T cells. CDR3 nucleotides: TGTGCCACCAGCAGAAAAGACACGAACACTGAAGCTTTCTTT. This sequence encodes CATSRKDTNTEAFF. Variable domain in full (rest from reference TRBV15 and TRBJ1-1): DAMVIQNPRYQVTQFGKPVTLSCSQTLNHNVMYWYQQKSSQAPKLLFHYYDKDFNNEADTPDNFQSRRPNTSFCFLDIRSPGLGDTAMYLCATSRKDTNTEAFFGQGTRLTVV.